This TCR beta chain was identified in a study of T cell responses to AZD1222 COVID-19 vaccine (dated by TCRdb to about 2021). Regarding the complete study: Because spike-specific TCR depth and breadth did not differ between the two schedules, AZD1222 recipients who got a second dose at roughly 4 weeks were pooled with those who got a second dose at roughly 12 weeks. TCR sequencing covered over 230 trial participants: some 210 given two doses of AZD1222 and 26 given two doses of MenACWY control vaccine. Enrollment into the trials was organized by age into subgroups of 18-55, 56-69 and 70-plus years, and those subgroups contained roughly 160, 29 and 62 TCR-sequenced participants, respectively. Results the study describes overall, beyond this receptor: Reportedly, close to half of the unique spike-specific TCRs recognized epitopes lying outside the regions that are mutated in the B.1.351 and B.1.1.7 variants. Spike-specific TCR breadth and depth rose significantly after two AZD1222 doses compared with day 0 and with MenACWY recipients. The 56-69-year group was small, and its depth increase did not reach significance, likely because of low power. Vaccine-associated CD4 TCRs spanned the whole spike protein, with dominant responses in regions 160-218 and 743-854. Because no day 14 peak-response samples were available, the repertoires could be characterized only after the peak T cell response. Conclusions about previously exposed vaccinees are limited because only six or seven AZD1222 recipients were SARS-CoV-2 seropositive at baseline. Participants were mostly white British, with more females than males. The authors suggested clonal diversity may have been underestimated.

The CDR3 regions of human TCRbeta chains were analyzed by immunosequencing. The study's processing was this. TCRs in the repertoires were matched against a reference library of SARS-CoV-2-specific TCRs that had been generated with the MIRA antigen-specificity platform. Breadth meant the fraction of unique TCRs that were SARS-CoV-2-associated, whereas depth meant the fraction of total T cells that were SARS-CoV-2-associated. Using the MIRA data, each spike-specific TCR was mapped to the spike region that the TCR reacts to and placed in a CD4 or CD8 class. Log10-transformed breadth and depth values were compared by one-way ANOVA with Sidak's multiple comparisons tests. TCRdb mirrors the immuneACCESS table, restricted to in-frame sequences. Some clones are absent from its copies; in checked studies, under half trace to an unresolved V gene, and the reason for the others is unknown. V, J and clone size reflect that table, while D and trimming were determined from the DNA. The sample contains approximately 73,000 clones, around four fifths of them found a single time. The top ten clones comprise 2.5% to 3.5% of the sample.

Taken from cysteine to phenylalanine, the CDR3 has 14 residues. The retained sequence is limited to the CDR3, 42 bases, with the frame set at the first base. Per the germline V gene (reference sequence), LNHDA is the CDR1 and SQIVND is the CDR2. V and J are truncated by 4 bases and 8 bases respectively, leaving an intervening sequence of 14 bases. The time point label, read with the paper, signifies: baseline before first vaccination. The vaccinee samples were drawn from two UK trials, COV001 and COV002, one of which was a single-blind randomized controlled phase 2/3 trial testing AZD1222 (ChAdOx1 nCoV-19) in healthy adults. For TCRbeta chain sequencing, PBMC samples were collected from trial participants at day 0 and at day 28 after the second dose. As to this clone: Its antigen remains undetermined. No base quality information exists; no much larger clone differs at one position.

The receptor comes from an adult in good health. The specimen was peripheral blood, collected on day 0 of AZD1222 vaccination. The sequence joins TRBV19 to TRBJ1-4; the D gene is possibly TRBD1, with 5 bases matching. Here is the DNA: TGTGCCAGTAGTAGTCCAGGGTTACGGGAAAAACTGTTTTTT. It is translated as CASSSPGLREKLFF. The full variable domain, with segments outside the CDR3 supplied by the reference TRBV19 and TRBJ1-4 proteins, appears as DGGITQSPKYLFRKEGQNVTLSCEQNLNHDAMYWYRQDPGQGLRLIYYSQIVNDFQKGDIAEGYSVSREKKESFPLTVTSAQKNPTAFYLCASSSPGLREKLFFGSGTQLSVL.